What follows is one TCR beta chain and its context. Alongside a J-beta primer mix, a sample-barcoded 5' primer served in a second PCR lasting about 6 to 11 cycles. TCRdb analysed the 5' RACE reads with MiXCR anew, one entry per CDR3 protein. The sample consists of 850,000 to 1,000,000 distinct CDR3 sequences, about 53% of them appearing once. The data originate from a study of blood T cells in healthy people across ages. Looked up from germline, CDR1 is MNHEY and CDR2 is SVGEGT. The CDR3 consists of 13 residues. This clonotype was sampled from a woman aged 60 to 75 in good health. Sequenced sample: blood. The genes are TRBV6-2 or TRBV6-3 and TRBJ2-4; TRBD1 aligns across 7 bases. Near its end, the DNA agrees better with TRBJ2-7, so the J call may be wrong. The CDR3 DNA reads as TGTGCCAGCGCGTCGACAGGGCCCTACGAGCAGTACTTC. As protein: CASASTGPYEQYF.